This TCR beta chain was retrieved from a study of shared clonotypes between healthy human individuals. Data came from immunoSEQ multiplex PCR; TCRdb stores just in-frame clones and leaves some out. This sample yields fewer than 1.6 million clones, of which 98% are seen a single time; under 0.45% belongs to the top ten. The study, taken as a whole, reports: In general, naive subsets displayed greater estimated richness than memory subsets did.

The CDR3 is 13 residues long. Germline CDR1 LNHDA, CDR2 SQIVND (reference sequence). The V end lost 4 bases, the J end lost 9 bases, and 15 bases lay between the germline ends. As for this clone: The antigen is undetermined.

Sequencing was performed on naive CD4+ T cells sorted from blood. Subset given: CD45RA+ positively selected. This TCR derives from a young man in good health. V gene TRBV19 combines with J gene TRBJ1-1; no clear D. The chain's CDR3 is CASSTNHRAQAFF. The CDR3 region has the DNA TGTGCCAGTAGTACTAACCACCGGGCTCAAGCTTTCTTT.